Sequencing of this T cell receptor beta chain was carried out in a study of blood T cells in healthy people across ages. A sample-barcoded 5' primer and a J-beta primer mix were used in a second PCR of roughly 6 to 11 cycles. TCRdb re-analysed the 5' RACE reads in MiXCR, keeping a single row per CDR3 protein. The data hold about 690,000 distinct CDR3 sequences, with around 38% observed a single time. The CDR3 runs to 12 residues. V was cut by 5 bases and J by 7 bases, with 11 bases left in between. Germline CDR1 reads MNHEY; CDR2 reads SVGEGT. The clonotype comes from a man at least 80 years old in good health. The V and J genes are TRBV6-2 or TRBV6-3 and TRBJ1-2; D call uncertain. Sequenced material: blood. This CDR3 reads CASSLLVGGYTF. The CDR3 DNA follows: TGTGCCAGCAGTCTCCTCGTGGGTGGCTACACCTTC.